The present T cell receptor beta chain was sequenced within a study of T cell clonality in common variable immunodeficiency. This clone was picked up many times. Its target is not known. The missing CDR3 end, 3 residues past where the read stops, is filled in from the germline J gene. Trimming took off 3 bases at V and 4 bases at J, with 15 bases between the two ends. There are 15 residues in the CDR3. The germline gives CDR1 KGHSH, CDR2 LQKENI. Control and CVID samples contributed equal amounts of genomic DNA. Data came from immunoSEQ multiplex PCR; TCRdb stores just in-frame clones and leaves some out. This sample carries about 19,000 clones, none of them present only once. Study-level points and caveats: In common variable immunodeficiency, TCR beta chains reportedly carried fewer deletions and N-nucleotide insertions. Repertoire-complication correlations in CVID were limited by patient heterogeneity. Shared TCRbeta clones were fewer between CVID subjects than controls.

The sequencing sample was made of peripheral blood mononuclear cells. This sequence joins TRBV18 and TRBJ1-1; D unresolved. This receptor was taken from a human donor with common variable immunodeficiency. The DNA read from the CDR3 is TGTGCCAGCTCACCCCTGGGCAGTGCGGGCACTGAA. It encodes CASSPLGSAGTE. The full CDR3 protein is CASSPLGSAGTEAFF.